Below, 31 T cell receptor beta chains from the same sample are listed, as sequenced in a study of cytomegalovirus exposure and HLA in healthy donors. The primer mix had 60 Vbeta and 13 Jbeta primers. The protocol was immunoSEQ multiplex PCR, while the TCRdb copy is restricted to in-frame clones and leaves out a portion. The data contain some 96,000 clones, 65% to 85% of them singletons. Input material: PBMCs. The source is a woman aged 60 to 75 in good health and CMV-seropositive.

The chain combines TRBV30 with TRBJ1-1; D not certain. V lost 3 bases to trimming and J lost 3 bases, with 14 bases between them. The CDR3 is 14 residues long. Germline loops: CDR1 GTSNPN, CDR2 SVGIG (reference sequence). In DNA, the CDR3 is TGTGCCTGGAGAGCTGGTTCAATCGACACTGAAGCTTTCTTT. Its protein product is CAWRAGSIDTEAFF. Together with reference TRBV30 and TRBJ1-1, the CDR3 gives the full variable domain: SQTIHQWPATLVQPVGSPLSLECTVEGTSNPNLYWYRQAAGRGLQLLFYSVGIGQISSEVPQNLSASRPQDRQFILSSKKLLLSDSGFYLCAWRAGSIDTEAFFGQGTRLTVV.

The rearrangement joins TRBV9 to TRBJ2-7; D is unclear. The V gene lost 0 bases and the J gene lost 3 bases, with 10 bases spanning the gap. Germline-derived CDR1 and CDR2 are SGDLS and YYNGEE. The CDR3 has 14 amino acids. CDR3 bases: TGTGCCAGCAGCGTAGGAACAGATTTCTACGAGCAGTACTTC. It translates to CASSVGTDFYEQYF.

This chain links TRBV11-2 with TRBJ2-7; D uncertain. Germline V gene sequence: CDR1 SGHAT, CDR2 FQNNGV. Trimming cost V 4 bases and J 3 bases, with 4 bases left between them. The CDR3 consists of 11 residues. Here the CDR3 DNA reads TGTGCCAGCAGCTCGGTCTACGAGCAGTACTTC. As protein: CASSSVYEQYF.

This clone showed up just once. This chain uses TRBV6-6 with TRBJ2-2, with TRBD1 identical over 9 bases. V gave up 6 bases and J gave up 1 base; unmatched junction bases: 3. The CDR3 consists of 15 residues. Germline V lookup: CDR1 MNHNY, CDR2 SVGAGI (reference sequence). The CDR3 nucleotides are TGTGCCAGCAGCGGGACAGGGAAGAACACCGGGGAGCTGTTTTTT. Its translation is CASSGTGKNTGELFF.

The V and J genes are TRBV2 and TRBJ2-3; D unclear. V lost 1 base and J lost 4, with 9 bases in between. Per germline, CDR1 SNHLY and CDR2 FYNNEI. The CDR3 consists of 14 residues. CDR3 in DNA: TGTGCCAGCAGTGAAGACCCGCGTTCAGATACGCAGTATTTT. It is translated as CASSEDPRSDTQYF.

Note on this clone: The sample holds other DNA sequences that translate to the same CDR3. This rearrangement joins TRBV5-1 to TRBJ2-1; 13 positions match TRBD2. Germline trimming cut 2 bases from V and 6 bases from J; bases unmatched to any gene: 2. This CDR3 is built from 15 residues. From germline, CDR1 is SGHRS and CDR2 YFSETQ. Here the CDR3 reads CASSFGLAGVNEQFF. DNA for the CDR3: TGCGCCAGCAGCTTTGGACTAGCGGGAGTCAATGAGCAGTTCTTC.

V and J are TRBV27 and TRBJ2-1; TRBD2 aligns across 10 bases. The CDR3 has 15 residues. Losses at the gene ends were 3 bases for V and 3 bases for J; bases not matched to a gene: 2. The germline V gene encodes CDR1 MNHEY and CDR2 SMNVEV (reference sequence). In DNA form, the CDR3 reads TGTGCCAGCAGTTTTAGCGGGAGGCTCTACAATGAGCAGTTCTTC. Translation gives CASSFSGRLYNEQFF.

V gene TRBV6-1 combines with J gene TRBJ2-7; the match to TRBD1 covers 12 bases. V gave up 0 bases and J gave up 6 bases; unmatched junction bases: 3. Looked up from germline, CDR1 is MNHNS and CDR2 is SASEGT. The CDR3 has 15 residues. The CDR3 DNA reads TGTGCCAGCAGTGAAGCTGGGACAGGGGGCCGCGAGCAGTACTTC. Protein: CASSEAGTGGREQYF.

The chain is built from TRBV19 and TRBJ1-1; TRBD1 might be the D (6 bases). Trimming shortened V by 5 bases and J by 1 base, and 11 bases separated the two germline ends. Germline values: CDR1 LNHDA, CDR2 SQIVND (reference sequence). The CDR3 runs 14 residues. This CDR3 reads CASSGLRGNTEAFF. The CDR3 DNA is TGTGCCAGTAGTGGCCTCAGGGGGAACACTGAAGCTTTCTTT.

The rearrangement joins TRBV9 to TRBJ1-3; D is unresolved. This CDR3 region has 12 residues. Trimming stripped 3 bases from V and 1 base from J, with 2 bases between. Germline V lookup: CDR1 SGDLS, CDR2 YYNGEE. Written as DNA, the CDR3 is TGTGCCAGCAGCGCTTCTGGAAACACCATATATTTT. It codes for CASSASGNTIYF.

The V and J genes are TRBV25-1 and TRBJ1-2, with 9 positions matching TRBD1. This CDR3 spans 12 amino acids. V shed 6 bases, J shed 7 bases, and the junction held 3 bases outside the gene matches. Per the germline V gene, CDR1 is MGHDK and CDR2 is SYGVNS. CDR3 nucleotides: TGTGCCAGCAGACGGACAGGGGTTGGCTACACCTTC. Its translation: CASRRTGVGYTF.

The chain uses TRBV5-1 and TRBJ1-4; 7 bases map to TRBD1. Per germline, CDR1 SGHRS and CDR2 YFSETQ. The J segment lost 4 bases and the V segment lost 5 bases, leaving 5 bases of the junction unmatched. The CDR3 length is 14 residues. DNA for the CDR3: TGCGCCAGCAGACCACAGGGGAATAATGAAAAACTGTTTTTT. Translation gives CASRPQGNNEKLFF. The full variable domain, in which reference TRBV5-1 and TRBJ1-4 provide the parts outside the CDR3, is KAGVTQTPRYLIKTRGQQVTLSCSPISGHRSVSWYQQTPGQGLQFLFEYFSETQRNKGNFPGRFSGRQFSNSRSEMNVSTLELGDSALYLCASRPQGNNEKLFFGSGTQLSVL.

This clone was found a few times. The rearrangement links TRBV5-6 to TRBJ2-5, with 7 bases that match TRBD1. The CDR3 runs to 12 residues. CDR1 SGHDT and CDR2 YYEEEE come from the germline V gene. V lost 7 bases, J lost 7 bases, and 7 bases stayed unmatched. The CDR3 reads CASENRGGTQYF. DNA for the CDR3: TGTGCCAGCGAAAACAGGGGTGGGACCCAGTACTTC.

The chain links TRBV25-1 to TRBJ1-1; D unclear. This CDR3 region has 15 residues. CDR1 and CDR2 from the germline V gene are MGHDK and SYGVNS. The V end was cut by 6 bases, the J end by 0 bases, with 14 bases between. The CDR3 DNA reads TGTGCCAGCAGCCAGACATCAATCATGAACACTGAAGCTTTCTTT. Translated: CASSQTSIMNTEAFF.

This chain uses TRBV2 with TRBJ2-7, with 10 bases aligning to TRBD1. CDR3 length: 18 residues. The germline V gene has CDR1 SNHLY and CDR2 FYNNEI. After removal of 7 bases from V and 1 base from J, the junction contained 16 bases not matched to a gene. CDR3 sequence: CASTLRDRGAGGSYEQYF. The CDR3 region has the DNA TGTGCCAGCACTCTCCGGGACAGGGGTGCTGGTGGATCCTACGAGCAGTACTTC. Looking up the rest from reference TRBV2 and TRBJ2-7 gives the full variable domain: EPEVTQTPSHQVTQMGQEVILRCVPISNHLYFYWYRQILGQKVEFLVSFYNNEISEKSEIFDDQFSVERPDGSNFTLKIRSTKLEDSAMYFCASTLRDRGAGGSYEQYFGPGTRLTVT.

This clone was counted between two and nine times. The chain uses TRBV2 and TRBJ2-2, with 7 bases aligning to TRBD1. CDR3 length: 15 residues. The V gene end was trimmed by 8 bases and the J gene end by 2 bases; junction bases not matched to a gene: 8. The V gene's germline CDR1 is SNHLY and CDR2 FYNNEI. CDR3 protein: CASHRDSVNTGELFF. DNA of the CDR3: TGTGCCAGCCACCGGGACAGCGTTAACACCGGGGAGCTGTTTTTT.

In DNA form, the CDR3 reads TGTGCCAGTAGTATCGGTCCGAGACAGCCCCAGCATTTT. Protein sequence: CASSIGPRQPQHF. The chain employs TRBV19 and TRBJ1-5; D gene unclear. In germline, CDR1 is LNHDA, CDR2 SQIVND (reference sequence). CDR3 length equals 13 residues. Trimming shortened V by 3 bases and J by 7 bases, and 10 bases separated the two germline ends.

There are a few counts of this clone. This sequence joins TRBV10-2 and TRBJ2-1; TRBD1 agrees at 11 bases. The CDR3 totals 14 residues. The J segment lost 4 bases and the V segment lost 9 bases, leaving 5 bases of the junction unmatched. The germline V gene encodes CDR1 WSHSY and CDR2 SAAADI. This CDR3 reads CASSDRGQYNEQFF. Written as DNA, the CDR3 is TGCGCCAGTTCGGACAGGGGGCAATACAATGAGCAGTTCTTC.

The chain joins TRBV18 to TRBJ1-3; D is possibly TRBD1 (6 bases). The germline V and J ends were trimmed by 2 bases and 1 base, with 15 bases remaining between them. The CDR3 length is 17 residues. CDR1 KGHSH and CDR2 LQKENI come from the germline V gene. The CDR3 loop is CASSPNTGRSSGNTIYF. DNA for the CDR3: TGTGCCAGCTCACCAAACACAGGGCGATCGTCTGGAAACACCATATATTTT.

V usage is TRBV7-2 and J usage is TRBJ2-2; the match to TRBD2 covers 10 bases. Germline CDR1 SGHTA, CDR2 FQGNSA. The V segment lost 5 bases and the J segment 6 bases; nucleotides outside the gene matches: 6. The CDR3 covers 15 residues. The DNA of the CDR3 is TGTGCCAGCAGCAAGAACAGCGGGAGGGCCGGGGAGCTGTTTTTT. This sequence encodes CASSKNSGRAGELFF.

This chain links TRBV5-4 with TRBJ2-4; tentative D call: TRBD2 (5 bases). The V and J ends lost 0 bases and 1 base respectively, with 8 bases between them. The CDR3 has 15 residues. Germline values: CDR1 SGHNT, CDR2 YYREEE (reference sequence). The CDR3 bases are TGTGCCAGCAGCTTGGTGACGGGGGCCAAAAACATTCAGTACTTC. This translates into CASSLVTGAKNIQYF.

The chain combines TRBV7-3 with TRBJ2-2; 7 bases map to TRBD1. V lost 10 bases and J lost 7; bases outside the gene matches: 24. Germline CDR1 and CDR2: SGHTA and FQGTGA. The CDR3 loop spans 18 amino acids. The CDR3 sequence is CATSASAPRETGFGELFF. CDR3 DNA sequence: TGTGCCACCTCAGCCTCCGCCCCCAGAGAGACAGGGTTCGGGGAGCTGTTTTTT.

This chain connects TRBV6-4 to TRBJ2-1; TRBD2 matches 10 bases. The CDR3 length is 15 residues. Germline loops: CDR1 MRHNA, CDR2 SNTAGT. J gave up 4 bases and V 4 bases, and 4 bases lay outside the gene matches. CDR3 loop: CASSVRAGGYNEQFF. CDR3 sequence (DNA): TGTGCCAGCAGTGTACGAGCGGGAGGGTACAATGAGCAGTTCTTC.

This clone was detected a few times. A junction boundary mismatches the germline segment, possibly from a read error. This sequence joins TRBV9 and TRBJ2-5, with 9 bases matching TRBD1. CDR1 and CDR2 (germline): SGDLS, YYNGEE. The CDR3 runs 18 residues. In nucleotides, the CDR3 is TGTGCCAGCAGGGTAGGTCCCTCGCCGACAGGGGGGCAAGAGACCCAGTACTTC. Encoded protein: CASRVGPSPTGGQETQYF.

This chain joins TRBV7-9 and TRBJ2-1, with 12 bases matching TRBD2. The CDR3 extends over 17 amino acids. Germline V CDR1 and CDR2: SEHNR, FQNEAQ (reference sequence). The V gene end was trimmed by 5 bases and the J gene end by 5 bases; junction bases not matched to a gene: 10. The CDR3 DNA is TGTGCCAGCAGCCACCCGACTAGCGGGAGATTCAACAATGAGCAGTTCTTC. This sequence encodes CASSHPTSGRFNNEQFF.

The rearrangement links TRBV30 to TRBJ2-2; 7 nucleotides match TRBD2. V trimming: 5 bases; J trimming: 0 bases; junction bases outside the gene matches: 3. This CDR3 spans 14 amino acids. Germline CDR1 GTSNPN, CDR2 SVGIG (reference sequence). This CDR3 reads CAWRAGPNTGELFF. The CDR3 DNA is TGTGCCTGGCGAGCGGGGCCGAACACCGGGGAGCTGTTTTTT.

V and J are TRBV7-9 and TRBJ1-1, with 7 positions matching TRBD1. This CDR3 contains 16 residues. The ends lost 4 bases at V and 4 bases at J; junction bases unmatched: 12. Germline loops: CDR1 SEHNR, CDR2 FQNEAQ (reference sequence). DNA for the CDR3: TGTGCCAGCAGCTCGCCGTTACAGGGGTTGTCCACTGAAGCTTTCTTT. It specifies CASSSPLQGLSTEAFF.

This clone was detected once. The chain joins TRBV5-1 to TRBJ2-7, with unresolved D. The CDR3 is made up of 12 amino acids. Deletions cut 1 base from V and 5 bases from J, with 7 bases between. Germline CDR1 is SGHRS and CDR2 is YFSETQ. The CDR3 reads CASSLPSNEQYF. CDR3 nucleotides: TGCGCCAGCAGCTTGCCAAGCAACGAGCAGTACTTC.

The chain links TRBV19 to TRBJ1-2; 10 nucleotides line up with TRBD1. Germline V lookup: CDR1 LNHDA, CDR2 SQIVND (reference sequence). This CDR3 contains 14 residues. V gave up 4 bases and J gave up 7 bases; unmatched junction bases: 6. CDR3 loop: CASSTGTGAFGYTF. The CDR3 DNA reads as TGTGCCAGTAGTACCGGGACAGGGGCTTTTGGCTACACCTTC. Using reference TRBV19 and TRBJ1-2 for the parts outside the CDR3, the full variable domain is DGGITQSPKYLFRKEGQNVTLSCEQNLNHDAMYWYRQDPGQGLRLIYYSQIVNDFQKGDIAEGYSVSREKKESFPLTVTSAQKNPTAFYLCASSTGTGAFGYTFGSGTRLTVV.

The J gene is TRBJ2-1, the V gene TRBV15; D is unresolved. V was shortened by 0 bases and J by 5 bases, with 5 bases between the two germline ends. Germline CDR1 is LNHNV and CDR2 is YYDKDF (reference sequence). This CDR3 is built from 13 residues. The CDR3 DNA is TGTGCCACCAGCAGAGAGGGCCACAATGAGCAGTTCTTC. Encoded protein: CATSREGHNEQFF.

V and J are TRBV6-1 and TRBJ2-7; D might be TRBD1 (6 bases). The CDR3 consists of 14 residues. Between the trimmed V and J ends, which lost 5 bases and 4 bases, there was a span of 15 bases. The germline V gene encodes CDR1 MNHNS and CDR2 SASEGT. The CDR3 nucleotides read TGTGCCAGCAGTTTGACCGGGACACCTTACGAGCAGTACTTC. Translating gives CASSLTGTPYEQYF.